A single sample gave rise to the 20 T cell receptor beta chains below, sequenced in a study of T cell changes during pregnancy in multiple sclerosis. Sequencing was performed with immunoSEQ multiplex PCR; in TCRdb, only in-frame clones are kept and a portion is missing. The sample contains approximately 27,000 clones, approximately 94% of which appear only once. The sequencing used CD4+ T cells from peripheral blood mononuclear cells, collected in the first trimester of pregnancy. All receptors come from a female donor with multiple sclerosis, enrolled in a pregnancy study.

The chain carries TRBV11-2 and TRBJ1-4; a weak D match, TRBD1 (5 bases). Germline loops: CDR1 SGHAT, CDR2 FQNNGV. V shed 5 bases and J shed 5 bases, with 15 bases lying between them. CDR3 length equals 15 residues. The CDR3 here is CASSRGGGWNEKLFF. DNA of the CDR3: TGTGCCAGCAGCCGGGGTGGGGGGTGGAATGAAAAACTGTTTTTT.

This clone was observed once. V gene TRBV12-5 combines with J gene TRBJ2-1; D gene unclear. The germline gives CDR1 LGHNT, CDR2 FRNRAP. The CDR3 totals 9 residues. V lost 5 bases to trimming and J lost 16 bases, with 9 bases between them. CDR3 amino acids: CASGPQKFF. CDR3 bases: TGTGCTAGTGGTCCCCAGAAATTCTTC. Using reference TRBV12-5 and TRBJ2-1 for the parts outside the CDR3, the full variable domain is DARVTQTPRHKVTEMGQEVTMRCQPILGHNTVFWYRQTMMQGLELLAYFRNRAPLDDSGMPKDRFSAEMPDATLATLKIQPSEPRDSAVYFCASGPQKFFGPGTRLTVL.

The gene calls are TRBV21-1 and TRBJ1-6. TRBV21-1 is noted as a pseudogene. The CDR3 consists of 14 residues. CDR3 bases: TGTGCCAGCAGCCTCTTCGGGGATCGTTCACCCCTCCACTTT. Translating it yields CASSLFGDRSPLHF.

The V and J genes are TRBV5-6 and TRBJ1-1; 7 nucleotides match TRBD1. The CDR3 covers 17 residues. The ends lost 2 bases at V and 1 base at J; junction bases unmatched: 11. The germline CDR1 and CDR2 sequences are SGHDT and YYEEEE. CDR3 amino acids: CASSFWGARQGNTEAFF. The CDR3 DNA is TGTGCCAGCAGCTTTTGGGGGGCGAGACAGGGGAACACTGAAGCTTTCTTT. The full variable domain, rest sourced from reference TRBV5-6 and TRBJ1-1, is DAGVTQSPTHLIKTRGQQVTLRCSPKSGHDTVSWYQQALGQGPQFIFQYYEEEERQRGNFPDRFSGHQFPNYSSELNVNALLLGDSALYLCASSFWGARQGNTEAFFGQGTRLTVV.

This chain connects TRBV5-1 to TRBJ1-1; D is uncertain. The CDR3 totals 18 residues. V was pared by 1 base and J by 0 bases, with 19 bases between. Germline V gene lookup returns CDR1 SGHRS and CDR2 YFSETQ. As DNA, the CDR3 is TGCGCCAGCAGCTTGTACACAGTTGGGCTTATCATGAACACTGAAGCTTTCTTT. Translated: CASSLYTVGLIMNTEAFF.

V is TRBV29-1 and J is TRBJ2-1; 8 bases agree with TRBD2. With V trimmed by 6 bases and J by 6 bases, 10 bases remained unmatched. CDR1 SQVTM and CDR2 ANQGSEA come from the germline V gene. This CDR3 comprises 14 residues. In nucleotides, the CDR3 is TGCAGCGTGTTGGTAGCGGGGTTTGCCAATGAGCAGTTCTTC. It is translated as CSVLVAGFANEQFF.

V gene TRBV5-5 combines with J gene TRBJ2-4; D unclear. The CDR3 is made up of 12 amino acids. Germline loops: CDR1 SGHKS, CDR2 YYEKEE (reference sequence). The germline V and J ends were trimmed by 1 base and 7 bases, with 6 bases remaining between them. In DNA form, the CDR3 reads TGTGCCAGCAGCTTGACCGGGAACATTCAGTACTTC. It codes for CASSLTGNIQYF.

V usage is TRBV28 and J usage is TRBJ2-7, with D possibly being TRBD1 (6 bases). Germline CDR1 MDHEN, CDR2 SYDVKM. This CDR3 comprises 16 residues. Deletions cut 3 bases from V and 1 base from J, with 16 bases between. For the CDR3, the DNA is TGTGCCAGCAGTTTCGGGGTGGGCAGGGGATCCTACGAGCAGTACTTC. Residues: CASSFGVGRGSYEQYF.

J is TRBJ2-2 and V is TRBV5-1; D is possibly TRBD2 (5 bases). The CDR3 loop spans 16 amino acids. With 1 base removed from V and 0 bases from J, the gap between germline ends came to 10 bases. CDR1 is SGHRS, CDR2 YFSETQ, per germline. The CDR3 here is CASSLSPGTNTGELFF. As DNA, the CDR3 is TGCGCCAGCAGCTTGTCACCGGGAACGAACACCGGGGAGCTGTTTTTT.

For the CDR3, the DNA is TGTGCCACCAGCAGGGGTCCGGGACAGGGGGAAGAGACCCAGTACTTC. Its translation: CATSRGPGQGEETQYF. The chain carries TRBV15 and TRBJ2-5; TRBD1 agrees at 11 bases. This CDR3 has 16 amino acids. V was pared by 3 bases and J by 3 bases, with 6 bases of the junction left unmatched. CDR1 LNHNV and CDR2 YYDKDF come from the germline V gene (reference sequence).

V gene TRBV9 combines with J gene TRBJ2-7; 10 nucleotides line up with TRBD2. V dropped 6 bases and J dropped 5; count of bases not matched to a gene: 11. CDR3 length: 15 amino acids. Germline values: CDR1 SGDLS, CDR2 YYNGEE. CDR3 residues: CASTAGLASTNEQYF. The CDR3 nucleotides read TGTGCCAGCACCGCGGGACTAGCGTCTACCAACGAGCAGTACTTC.

The chain employs TRBV11-2 and TRBJ2-7; D remains ambiguous. With 4 bases removed from V and 3 bases from J, the gap between germline ends came to 16 bases. Looked up from germline, CDR1 is SGHAT and CDR2 is FQNNGV. This CDR3 is 15 amino acids long. CDR3: CASSSLLVSLYEQYF. CDR3 DNA: TGTGCCAGCAGCTCCCTACTCGTGTCCCTCTACGAGCAGTACTTC.

This chain joins TRBV11-2 and TRBJ1-5, with 9 bases lining up with TRBD1. Germline V gene sequence: CDR1 SGHAT, CDR2 FQNNGV. This CDR3 spans 17 amino acids. Unmatched junction bases numbered 7, after V lost 4 bases and J lost 0 bases. CDR3 sequence reads: CASSSGTGTFSNQPQHF. CDR3 DNA: TGTGCCAGCAGCTCCGGGACAGGGACCTTTAGCAATCAGCCCCAGCATTTT.

This clone was seen once. The genes are TRBV7-9 and TRBJ1-2; tentatively, D is TRBD1 (6 bases). Germline CDR1 reads SEHNR; CDR2 reads FQNEAQ (reference sequence). The length of the CDR3 is 18 residues. V lost 3 bases and J lost 4, with 24 bases in between. The CDR3 here is CASSFSVLGDTGTYGYTF. As DNA, the CDR3 is TGTGCCAGCAGCTTCTCGGTCCTCGGGGACACCGGTACCTATGGCTACACCTTC.

This clone was recorded once. The chain is built from TRBV7-8 and TRBJ2-2; D is uncertain. CDR1 and CDR2 from the germline V gene are SGHVS and FQNEAQ. The CDR3 loop spans 17 amino acids. The V and J ends lost 1 base and 9 bases respectively, with 21 bases between them. The CDR3 sequence: CASSLGYRTAKKRELFF. In DNA form, the CDR3 reads TGTGCCAGCAGCTTAGGATATCGTACAGCTAAGAAGAGGGAGCTGTTTTTT.

The chain couples TRBV9 to TRBJ2-5; a possible D gene is TRBD1 (6 bases). This CDR3 is 14 amino acids long. Germline lookup yields CDR1 SGDLS and CDR2 YYNGEE. The V gene lost 0 bases and the J gene lost 0 bases, with 6 bases spanning the gap. CDR3 amino acids: CASSVGTDQETQYF. The CDR3 nucleotides read TGTGCCAGCAGCGTAGGGACAGACCAAGAGACCCAGTACTTC.

This chain joins TRBV29-1 and TRBJ1-1; 7 nucleotides align to TRBD1. CDR3 length: 14 residues. The germline V gene encodes CDR1 SQVTM and CDR2 ANQGSEA. V shed 7 bases and J 0 bases; nucleotides not matched to a gene: 8. CDR3 sequence (DNA): TGCAGCGCTACGGGACAGCCACTGAACACTGAAGCTTTCTTT. Protein product: CSATGQPLNTEAFF.

The chain combines TRBV5-6 with TRBJ2-5; maybe TRBD1 (6 bases). The CDR3 is 15 amino acids. Trimming cost V 2 bases and J 1 base, with 12 bases left between them. In germline, CDR1 is SGHDT, CDR2 YYEEEE. The CDR3 DNA sequence: TGTGCCAGCAGCTTCTCCGTGGGGGCCCAAGAGACCCAGTACTTC. Translation gives CASSFSVGAQETQYF.

The chain couples TRBV6-5 to TRBJ2-7; TRBD1 agrees at 10 bases. The CDR3 has 14 amino acids. Germline V lookup: CDR1 MNHEY, CDR2 SVGAGI. The J segment lost 3 bases and the V segment lost 2 bases, leaving 1 base of the junction unmatched. The DNA of the CDR3 is TGTGCCAGCAGTTACGGGACAGGGGTCTACGAGCAGTACTTC. Protein sequence: CASSYGTGVYEQYF.

The rearrangement uses TRBV7-9 and TRBJ1-6, with 7 positions matching TRBD1. Germline V gene data show CDR1 as SEHNR and CDR2 as FQNEAQ (reference sequence). The CDR3 has 15 residues. V lost 2 bases to trimming and J lost 8 bases; unmatched junction nucleotides: 6. CDR3 sequence reads: CASSLWTGPYSPLHF. The CDR3 DNA follows: TGTGCCAGCAGCTTATGGACAGGCCCATATTCACCCCTCCACTTT.